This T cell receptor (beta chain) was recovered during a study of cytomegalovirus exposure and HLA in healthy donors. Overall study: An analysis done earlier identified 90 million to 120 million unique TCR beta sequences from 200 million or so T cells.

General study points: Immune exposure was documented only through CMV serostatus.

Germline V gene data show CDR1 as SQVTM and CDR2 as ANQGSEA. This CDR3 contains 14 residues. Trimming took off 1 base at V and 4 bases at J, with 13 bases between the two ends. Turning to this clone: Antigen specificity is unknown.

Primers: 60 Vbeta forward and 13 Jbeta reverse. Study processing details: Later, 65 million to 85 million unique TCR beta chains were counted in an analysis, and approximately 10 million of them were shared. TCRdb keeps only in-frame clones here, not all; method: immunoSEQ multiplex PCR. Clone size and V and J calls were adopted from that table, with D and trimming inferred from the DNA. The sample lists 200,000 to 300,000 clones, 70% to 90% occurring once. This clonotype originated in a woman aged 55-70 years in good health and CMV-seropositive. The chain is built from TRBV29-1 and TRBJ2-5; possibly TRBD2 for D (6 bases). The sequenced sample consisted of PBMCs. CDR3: CSVEVEGLGETQYF. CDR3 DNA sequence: TGCAGCGTTGAAGTGGAGGGGTTAGGAGAGACCCAGTACTTC. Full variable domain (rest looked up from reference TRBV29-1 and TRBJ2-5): SAVISQKPSRDICQRGTSLTIQCQVDSQVTMMFWYRQQPGQSLTLIATANQGSEATYESGFVIDKFPISRPNLTFSTLTVSNMSPEDSSIYLCSVEVEGLGETQYFGPGTRLLVL.